This T cell receptor beta chain was obtained from a study of cytomegalovirus exposure and HLA in healthy donors. Whole-study findings and limits: Researchers reported that a few CMV-associated chains were confirmed in vitro as CMV antigen-specific. An assumption of roughly uniform sequencing depth across donors underlay the presence/absence analyses. A missense variant in DCLRE1C was later tied to TCR beta V- and J-gene trimming. In an earlier analysis, most TCR beta V segments were productive about 87% or about 30% of the time.

The PCR employed 60 Vbeta primers together with 13 Jbeta primers. The method was immunoSEQ multiplex PCR; TCRdb's version includes in-frame clones alone and lacks a portion of them. The repertoire includes around 150,000 clones, 81% of them detected once, and around 14% sits in the top ten. This clone has more than one count but fewer than ten. Antigen specificity is unknown. V lost 10 bases and J lost 4; bases outside the gene matches: 11. The CDR3 covers 15 residues. Germline V gene data show CDR1 as LNHDA and CDR2 as SQIVND (reference sequence). This sequence joins TRBV19 and TRBJ2-2, with TRBD2 identical over 8 bases. The sequence was obtained from a woman aged 50 to 60 in good health and CMV-seronegative. Sequencing input: PBMCs. The DNA for the CDR3 is TGTGCCACTGGGATCGGGGGGGTTAGCACCGGGGAGCTGTTTTTT. It is translated as CATGIGGVSTGELFF.